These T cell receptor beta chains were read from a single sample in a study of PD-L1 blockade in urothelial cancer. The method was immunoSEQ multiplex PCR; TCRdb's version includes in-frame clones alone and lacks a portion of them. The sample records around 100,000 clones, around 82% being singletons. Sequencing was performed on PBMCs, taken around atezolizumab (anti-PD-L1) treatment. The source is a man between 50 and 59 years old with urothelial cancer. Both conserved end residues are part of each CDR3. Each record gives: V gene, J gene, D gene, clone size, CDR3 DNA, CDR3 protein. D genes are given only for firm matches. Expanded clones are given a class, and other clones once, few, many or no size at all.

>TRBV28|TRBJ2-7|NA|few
TGTGCCAGCAGTATCAGGGGCTACGAGCAGTACTTC
CASSIRGYEQYF
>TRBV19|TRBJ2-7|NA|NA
TGTGCCAGTAGTACAAAAGGGGGGGACTCCTACGAGCAGTACTTC
CASSTKGGDSYEQYF
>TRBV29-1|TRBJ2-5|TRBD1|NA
TGCAGCGTTGGAGACCCGCGGACAGGGGAAGAGACCCAGTACTTC
CSVGDPRTGEETQYF
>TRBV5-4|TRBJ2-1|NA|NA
TGTGCCAGCAGCAGGGGTGGGAATGGGATCTCCTACAATGAGCAGTTCTTC
CASSRGGNGISYNEQFF
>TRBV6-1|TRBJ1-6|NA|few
TGTGCCACCAATTGGGGGAGGACTAATTCACCCCTCCACTTT
CATNWGRTNSPLHF
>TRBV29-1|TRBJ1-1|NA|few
TGCAGCGTTGATCTAATGAACACTGAAGCTTTCTTT
CSVDLMNTEAFF
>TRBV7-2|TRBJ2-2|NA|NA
TGTGCCAGCAGCTTACGGACAGTGAACACCGGGGAGCTGTTTTTT
CASSLRTVNTGELFF
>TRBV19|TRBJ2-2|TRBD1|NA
TGTGCCAGTAGTATATGGGACAGCACCGCCGGGGAGCTGTTTTTT
CASSIWDSTAGELFF
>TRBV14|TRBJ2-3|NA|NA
TGTGCCAGCAGCCAATCTCAGTCCACGCAGTATTTT
CASSQSQSTQYF
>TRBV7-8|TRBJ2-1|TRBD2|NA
TGTGCCAGCAGCGATCTAGCGGCTCCCTACAATGAGCAGTTCTTC
CASSDLAAPYNEQFF
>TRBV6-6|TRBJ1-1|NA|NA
TGTGCCAGCAGTTACGGCCCGGGTGAGGCTTTCTTT
CASSYGPGEAFF